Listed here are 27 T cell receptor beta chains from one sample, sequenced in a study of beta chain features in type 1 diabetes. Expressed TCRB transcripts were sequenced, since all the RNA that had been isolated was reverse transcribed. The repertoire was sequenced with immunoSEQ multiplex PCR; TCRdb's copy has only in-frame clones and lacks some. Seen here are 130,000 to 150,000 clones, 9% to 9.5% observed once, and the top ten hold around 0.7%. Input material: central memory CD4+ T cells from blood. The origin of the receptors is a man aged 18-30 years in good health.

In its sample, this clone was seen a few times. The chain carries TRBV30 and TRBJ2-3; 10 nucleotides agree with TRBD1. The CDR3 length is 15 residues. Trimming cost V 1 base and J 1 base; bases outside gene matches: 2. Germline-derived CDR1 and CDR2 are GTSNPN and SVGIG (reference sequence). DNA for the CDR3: TGTGCCTGGAGTGGACAGGGGGCCGGCACAGATACGCAGTATTTT. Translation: CAWSGQGAGTDTQYF.

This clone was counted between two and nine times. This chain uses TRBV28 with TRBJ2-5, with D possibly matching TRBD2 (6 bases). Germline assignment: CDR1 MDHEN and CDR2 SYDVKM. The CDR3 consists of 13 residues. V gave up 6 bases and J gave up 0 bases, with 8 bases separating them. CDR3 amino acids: CASREGNQETQYF. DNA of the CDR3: TGTGCCAGCAGGGAGGGGAACCAAGAGACCCAGTACTTC.

The CDR3 spells CASSPLYNRGLQSYNEQFF. The CDR3 nucleotides are TGTGCCAGCTCACCACTATACAACAGGGGGCTTCAATCCTACAATGAGCAGTTCTTC. This chain links TRBV18 with TRBJ2-1; TRBD1 matches 9 bases. Germline V gives CDR1 KGHSH, CDR2 LQKENI. The trim removed 1 base at V and 1 base at J, leaving 11 bases unmatched. There are 19 residues in the CDR3.

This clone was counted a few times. CDR3 protein: CASSLWGQEETQYF. DNA for the CDR3: TGTGCCAGCAGCTTGTGGGGGCAGGAAGAGACCCAGTACTTC. This chain links TRBV5-6 with TRBJ2-5; D might be TRBD1 (6 bases). In germline, CDR1 is SGHDT, CDR2 YYEEEE. The V end lost 1 base, the J end lost 3 bases, and 10 bases lay between the germline ends. This CDR3 comprises 14 residues.

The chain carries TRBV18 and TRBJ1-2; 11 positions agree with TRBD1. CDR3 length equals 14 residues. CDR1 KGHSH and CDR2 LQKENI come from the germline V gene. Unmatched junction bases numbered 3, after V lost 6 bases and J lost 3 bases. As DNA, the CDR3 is TGTGCCAGCTCGTGGGGACAGGGGGACTATGGCTACACCTTC. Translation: CASSWGQGDYGYTF. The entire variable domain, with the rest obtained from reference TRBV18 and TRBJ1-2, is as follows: NAGVMQNPRHLVRRRGQEARLRCSPMKGHSHVYWYRQLPEEGLKFMVYLQKENIIDESGMPKERFSAEFPKEGPSILRIQQVVRGDSAAYFCASSWGQGDYGYTFGSGTRLTVV.

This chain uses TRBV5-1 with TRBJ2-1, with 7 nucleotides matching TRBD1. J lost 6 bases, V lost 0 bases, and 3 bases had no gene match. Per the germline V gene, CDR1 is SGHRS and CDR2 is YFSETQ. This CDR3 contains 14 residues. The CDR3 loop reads CASSLGQGCNEQFF. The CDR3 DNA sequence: TGCGCCAGCAGCTTGGGACAGGGCTGCAATGAGCAGTTCTTC.

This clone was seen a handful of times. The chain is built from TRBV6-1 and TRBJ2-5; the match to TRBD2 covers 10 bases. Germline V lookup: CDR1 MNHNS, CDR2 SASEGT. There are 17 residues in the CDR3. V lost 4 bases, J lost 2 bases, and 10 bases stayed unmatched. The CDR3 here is CASSVSRTSGQQETQYF. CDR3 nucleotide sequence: TGTGCCAGCAGTGTTTCCCGGACTAGCGGACAACAAGAGACCCAGTACTTC.

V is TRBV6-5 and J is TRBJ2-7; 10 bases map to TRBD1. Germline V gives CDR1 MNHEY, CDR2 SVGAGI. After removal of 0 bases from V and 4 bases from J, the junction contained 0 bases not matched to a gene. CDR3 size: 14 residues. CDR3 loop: CASSYSGQGYEQYF. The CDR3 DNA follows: TGTGCCAGCAGTTACTCGGGACAGGGGTACGAGCAGTACTTC.

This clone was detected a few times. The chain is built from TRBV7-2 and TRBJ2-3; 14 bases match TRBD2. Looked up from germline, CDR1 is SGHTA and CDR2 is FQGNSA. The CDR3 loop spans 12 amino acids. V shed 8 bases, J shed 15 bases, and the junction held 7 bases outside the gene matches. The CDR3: CASGLAGGAIYF. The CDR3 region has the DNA TGTGCCAGCGGACTAGCGGGGGGCGCTATATATTTT.

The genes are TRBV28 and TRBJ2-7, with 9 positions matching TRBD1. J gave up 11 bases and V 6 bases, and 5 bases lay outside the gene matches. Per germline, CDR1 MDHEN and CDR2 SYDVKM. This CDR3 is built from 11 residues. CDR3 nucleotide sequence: TGTGCCAGCAGCCCGGGGACAGGGAAGTACTTC. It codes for CASSPGTGKYF.

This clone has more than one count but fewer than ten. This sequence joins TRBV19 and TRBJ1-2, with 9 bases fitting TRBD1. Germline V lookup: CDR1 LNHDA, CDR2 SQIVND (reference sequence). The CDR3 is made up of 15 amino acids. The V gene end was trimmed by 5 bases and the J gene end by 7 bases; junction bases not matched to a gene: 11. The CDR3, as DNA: TGTGCCAGTAGTTCATACAGGGGGCACCTCGGTGGCTACACCTTC. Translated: CASSSYRGHLGGYTF.

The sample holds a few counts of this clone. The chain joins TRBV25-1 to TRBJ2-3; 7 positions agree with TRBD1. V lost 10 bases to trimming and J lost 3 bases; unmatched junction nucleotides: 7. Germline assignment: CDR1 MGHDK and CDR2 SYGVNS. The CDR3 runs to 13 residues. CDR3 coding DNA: TGTGCCACTGCTCCGGACAGGACAGATACGCAGTATTTT. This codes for CATAPDRTDTQYF.

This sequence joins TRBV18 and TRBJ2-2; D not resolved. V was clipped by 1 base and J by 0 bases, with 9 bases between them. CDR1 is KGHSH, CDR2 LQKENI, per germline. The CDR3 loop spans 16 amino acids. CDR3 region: CASSPRGASNTGELFF. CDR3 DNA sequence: TGTGCCAGCTCACCACGAGGAGCCTCGAACACCGGGGAGCTGTTTTTT.

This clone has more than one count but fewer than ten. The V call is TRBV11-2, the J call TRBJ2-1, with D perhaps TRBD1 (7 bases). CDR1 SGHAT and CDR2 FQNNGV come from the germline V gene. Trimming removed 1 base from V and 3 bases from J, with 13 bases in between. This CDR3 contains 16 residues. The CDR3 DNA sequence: TGTGCCAGCAGCTTAGGTCGGCAGGGGGGCTACAATGAGCAGTTCTTC. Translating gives CASSLGRQGGYNEQFF.

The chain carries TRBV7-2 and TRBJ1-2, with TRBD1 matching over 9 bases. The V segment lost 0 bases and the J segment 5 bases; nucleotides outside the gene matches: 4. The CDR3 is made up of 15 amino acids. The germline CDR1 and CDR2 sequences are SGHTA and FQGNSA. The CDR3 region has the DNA TGTGCCAGCAGCTTAGCGCATGGACAGGGGTATGGCTACACCTTC. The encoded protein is CASSLAHGQGYGYTF.

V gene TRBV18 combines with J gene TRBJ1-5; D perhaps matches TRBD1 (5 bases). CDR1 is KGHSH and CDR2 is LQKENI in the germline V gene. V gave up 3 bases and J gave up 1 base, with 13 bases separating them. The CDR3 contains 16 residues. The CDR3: CASSPPGGGSNQPQHF. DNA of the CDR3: TGTGCCAGCTCACCTCCGGGGGGTGGGAGCAATCAGCCCCAGCATTTT.

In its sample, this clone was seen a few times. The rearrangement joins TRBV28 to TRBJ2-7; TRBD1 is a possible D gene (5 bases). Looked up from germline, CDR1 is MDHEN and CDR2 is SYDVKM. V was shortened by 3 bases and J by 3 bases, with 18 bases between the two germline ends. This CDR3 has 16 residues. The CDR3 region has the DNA TGTGCCAGCAGTTTTGGTGGGGCTTCCCCCCTCTACGAGCAGTACTTC. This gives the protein CASSFGGASPLYEQYF. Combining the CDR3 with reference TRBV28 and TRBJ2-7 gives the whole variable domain DVKVTQSSRYLVKRTGEKVFLECVQDMDHENMFWYRQDPGLGLRLIYFSYDVKMKEKGDIPEGYSVSREKKERFSLILESASTNQTSMYLCASSFGGASPLYEQYFGPGTRLTVT.

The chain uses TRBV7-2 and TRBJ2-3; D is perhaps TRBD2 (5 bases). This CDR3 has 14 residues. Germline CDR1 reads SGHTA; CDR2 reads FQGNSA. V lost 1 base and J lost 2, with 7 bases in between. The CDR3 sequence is CASSLGGNTDTQYF. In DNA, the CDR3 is TGTGCCAGCAGCTTAGGAGGGAACACAGATACGCAGTATTTT. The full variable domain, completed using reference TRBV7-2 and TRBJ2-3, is GAGVSQSPSNKVTEKGKDVELRCDPISGHTALYWYRQSLGQGLEFLIYFQGNSAPDKSGLPSDRFSAERTGGSVSTLTIQRTQQEDSAVYLCASSLGGNTDTQYFGPGTRLTVL.

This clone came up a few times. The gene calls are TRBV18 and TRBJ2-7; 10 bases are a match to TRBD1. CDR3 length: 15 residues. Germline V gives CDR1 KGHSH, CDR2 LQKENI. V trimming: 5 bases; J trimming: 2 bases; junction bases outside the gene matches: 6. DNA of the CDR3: TGTGCCAGCTCAACTTCCGGGACAGGGGCCTACGAGCAGTACTTC. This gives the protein CASSTSGTGAYEQYF.

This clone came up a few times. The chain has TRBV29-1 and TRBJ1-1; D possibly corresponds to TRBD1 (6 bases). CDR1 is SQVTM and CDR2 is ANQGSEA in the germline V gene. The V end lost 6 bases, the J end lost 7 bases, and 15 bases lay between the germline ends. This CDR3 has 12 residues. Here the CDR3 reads CSVVTGMVEAFF. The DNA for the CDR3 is TGCAGCGTCGTAACAGGGATGGTTGAAGCTTTCTTT.

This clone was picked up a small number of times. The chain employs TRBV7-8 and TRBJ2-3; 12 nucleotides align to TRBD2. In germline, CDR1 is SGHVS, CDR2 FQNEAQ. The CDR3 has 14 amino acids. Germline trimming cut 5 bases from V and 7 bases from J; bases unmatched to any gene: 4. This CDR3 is CASSRTSGVNTQYF. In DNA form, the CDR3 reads TGTGCCAGCAGCCGGACTAGCGGGGTAAATACGCAGTATTTT.

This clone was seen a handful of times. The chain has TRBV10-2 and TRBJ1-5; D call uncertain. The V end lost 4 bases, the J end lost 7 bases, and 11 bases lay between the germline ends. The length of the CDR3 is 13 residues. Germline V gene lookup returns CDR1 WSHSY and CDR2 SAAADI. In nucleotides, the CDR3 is TGCGCCAGCAGTGTCGGAGTTTTGCAGCCCCAGCATTTT. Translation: CASSVGVLQPQHF.

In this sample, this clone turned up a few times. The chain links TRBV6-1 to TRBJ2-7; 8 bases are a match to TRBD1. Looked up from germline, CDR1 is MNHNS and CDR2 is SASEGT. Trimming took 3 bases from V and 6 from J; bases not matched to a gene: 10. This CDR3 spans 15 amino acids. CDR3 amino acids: CASSDDRTGKVEQYF. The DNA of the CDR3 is TGTGCCAGCAGTGACGACCGGACAGGGAAGGTCGAGCAGTACTTC.

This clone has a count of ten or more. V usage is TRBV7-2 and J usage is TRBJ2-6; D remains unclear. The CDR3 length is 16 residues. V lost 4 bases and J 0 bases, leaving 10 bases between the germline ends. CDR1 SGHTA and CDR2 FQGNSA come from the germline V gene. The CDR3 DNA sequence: TGTGCCAGCAGCTCGTCGTCCGTCTCTGGGGCCAACGTCCTGACTTTC. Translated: CASSSSSVSGANVLTF. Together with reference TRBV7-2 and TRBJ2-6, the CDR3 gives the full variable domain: GAGVSQSPSNKVTEKGKDVELRCDPISGHTALYWYRQSLGQGLEFLIYFQGNSAPDKSGLPSDRFSAERTGGSVSTLTIQRTQQEDSAVYLCASSSSSVSGANVLTFGAGSRLTVL.

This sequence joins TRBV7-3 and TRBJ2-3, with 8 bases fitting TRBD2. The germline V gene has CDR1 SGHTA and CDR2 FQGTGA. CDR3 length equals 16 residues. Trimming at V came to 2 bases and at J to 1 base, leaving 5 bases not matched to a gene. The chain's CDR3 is CASSLLVGGGTDTQYF. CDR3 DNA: TGTGCCAGCAGCTTACTTGTCGGGGGGGGCACAGATACGCAGTATTTT. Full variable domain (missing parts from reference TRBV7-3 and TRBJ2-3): GAGVSQTPSNKVTEKGKYVELRCDPISGHTALYWYRQSLGQGPEFLIYFQGTGAADDSGLPNDRFFAVRPEGSVSTLKIQRTERGDSAVYLCASSLLVGGGTDTQYFGPGTRLTVL.

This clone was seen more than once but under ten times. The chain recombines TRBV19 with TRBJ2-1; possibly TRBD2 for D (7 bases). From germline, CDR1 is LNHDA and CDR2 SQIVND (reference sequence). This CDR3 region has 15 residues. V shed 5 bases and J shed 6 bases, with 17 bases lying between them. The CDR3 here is CASSPWGGASNEQFF. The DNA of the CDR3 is TGTGCCAGTAGTCCGTGGGGGGGCGCGTCCAATGAGCAGTTCTTC. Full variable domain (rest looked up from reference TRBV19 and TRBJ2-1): DGGITQSPKYLFRKEGQNVTLSCEQNLNHDAMYWYRQDPGQGLRLIYYSQIVNDFQKGDIAEGYSVSREKKESFPLTVTSAQKNPTAFYLCASSPWGGASNEQFFGPGTRLTVL.

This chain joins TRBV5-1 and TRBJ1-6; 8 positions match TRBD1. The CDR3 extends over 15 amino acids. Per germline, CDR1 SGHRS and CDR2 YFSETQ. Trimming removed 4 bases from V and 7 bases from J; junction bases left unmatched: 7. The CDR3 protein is CASSPQRDRNSPLHF. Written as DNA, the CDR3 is TGCGCCAGCAGCCCGCAGCGGGACAGGAATTCACCCCTCCACTTT.